Below are 2 T cell receptor beta chains sequenced from a single sample in a study of control samples from healthy donors and cancer patients. The data were produced by immunoSEQ multiplex PCR, yet TCRdb's version contains in-frame clones alone and is incomplete. The sample lists approximately 160,000 clones; 80% to 95% were seen once. The sequencing input was blood. The receptors shown here come from a woman aged 60-75 years in good health.

CDR3 in amino acids: CASSLAAGGGYTF. The CDR3, as DNA: TGTGCCAGCAGCCTGGCGGCAGGGGGTGGCTACACCTTC. V and J are TRBV11-2 and TRBJ1-2, with TRBD1 identical over 7 bases. The CDR3 sequence is 13 residues long. The V segment lost 5 bases and the J segment 7 bases; nucleotides outside the gene matches: 7. Germline lookup yields CDR1 SGHAT and CDR2 FQNNGV. The whole variable domain, filled in from reference TRBV11-2 and TRBJ1-2, reads EAGVAQSPRYKIIEKRQSVAFWCNPISGHATLYWYQQILGQGPKLLIQFQNNGVVDDSQLPKDRFSAERLKGVDSTLKIQPAKLEDSAVYLCASSLAAGGGYTFGSGTRLTVV.

The gene calls are TRBV6-5 and TRBJ2-1, with D tentatively TRBD2 (5 bases). V was clipped by 6 bases and J by 6 bases, with 12 bases between them. Germline CDR1 and CDR2: MNHEY and SVGAGI. CDR3 length: 13 residues. The CDR3 nucleotides read TGTGCCAGCAGAGCGCCGGGGTCCAATGAGCAGTTCTTC. Protein product: CASRAPGSNEQFF.